Following are 3 T cell receptor beta chains from one sample sequenced in a study of Graves' ophthalmopathy and Graves' hyperthyroidism. Amplification of TCR beta CDR3 regions used RNA transcripts. RT-PCR in the first round used HTBI primers; a second-round multiplex PCR followed. TCRdb redid the calling of the multiplex PCR reads with MiXCR, one entry per CDR3 protein. The table has about 660,000 distinct CDR3 sequences, about 41% seen once. The sample taken for sequencing was peripheral blood. These TCRs come from an adult man with Graves' ophthalmopathy.

This clonotype was detected ten times or more. The chain's CDR3 is CATSPGQGQETQYF. As DNA, the CDR3 is TGTGCCACCAGTCCGGGACAGGGACAAGAGACCCAGTACTTC. This sequence joins TRBV24-1 and TRBJ2-5, with TRBD1 identical over 9 bases. V was clipped by 6 bases and J by 2 bases; unmatched bases: 3. The CDR3 spans 14 residues. Germline CDR1 is KGHDR and CDR2 is SFDVKD.

This clonotype was detected a few times. The DNA of the CDR3 is TGTGCCAGCTCACCAAACAGGGGAGGCAATCAGCCCCAGCATTTT. It codes for CASSPNRGGNQPQHF. The chain combines TRBV7-9 with TRBJ1-5; TRBD1 matches at 7 bases. CDR1 is SEHNR, CDR2 FQNEAQ, per germline (reference sequence). This CDR3 is built from 15 residues. V lost 8 bases and J lost 2; bases outside the gene matches: 9.

J is TRBJ1-4 and V is TRBV5-6; 8 bases align to TRBD1. Trimming cost V 2 bases and J 7 bases; bases outside gene matches: 7. Germline CDR1 reads SGHDT; CDR2 reads YYEEEE. The CDR3 has 15 amino acids. The CDR3 DNA reads TGTGCCAGCAGCTTAGCCAGGGGGCGCGGTGAAAAACTGTTTTTT. It codes for CASSLARGRGEKLFF.